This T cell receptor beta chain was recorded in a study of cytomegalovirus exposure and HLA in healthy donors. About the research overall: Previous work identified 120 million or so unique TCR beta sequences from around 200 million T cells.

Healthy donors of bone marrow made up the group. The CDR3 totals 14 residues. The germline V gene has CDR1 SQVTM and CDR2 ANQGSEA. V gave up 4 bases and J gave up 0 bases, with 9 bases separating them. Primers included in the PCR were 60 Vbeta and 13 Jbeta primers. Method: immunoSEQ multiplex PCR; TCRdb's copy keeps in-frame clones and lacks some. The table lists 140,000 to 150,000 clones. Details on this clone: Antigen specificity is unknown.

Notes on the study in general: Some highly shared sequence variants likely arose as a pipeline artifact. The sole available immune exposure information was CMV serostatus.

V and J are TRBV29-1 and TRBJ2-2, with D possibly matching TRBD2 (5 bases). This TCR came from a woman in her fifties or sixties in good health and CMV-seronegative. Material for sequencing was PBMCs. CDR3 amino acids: CSVASAANTGELFF. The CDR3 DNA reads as TGCAGCGTTGCGTCAGCGGCGAACACCGGGGAGCTGTTTTTT.